The count of the clone carrying this T cell receptor beta chain is one. This sample stems from a study of blood T cell repertoires in COVID-19. Germline V gene sequence: CDR1 SGDLS, CDR2 YYNGEE. V was cut by 0 bases and J by 1 base, with 8 bases left in between. This CDR3 has 15 residues. This table comes from immunoSEQ multiplex PCR, and its TCRdb copy is limited to in-frame clones, with some not included. The sample lists 200,000 or so clones; about 88% were seen once. This sequence originates from a man aged 35 to 55 with active or convalescent COVID-19. The chain links TRBV9 to TRBJ1-3; no reliable D call. Sample: peripheral blood. CDR3 sequence (DNA): TGTGCCAGCAGCGTAGACCAGGCTTCTGGAAACACCATATATTTT. Residues: CASSVDQASGNTIYF. Filled out from reference TRBV9 and TRBJ1-3, the complete variable domain reads DSGVTQTPKHLITATGQRVTLRCSPRSGDLSVYWYQQSLDQGLQFLIQYYNGEERAKGNILERFSAQQFPDLHSELNLSSLELGDSALYFCASSVDQASGNTIYFGEGSWLTVV.